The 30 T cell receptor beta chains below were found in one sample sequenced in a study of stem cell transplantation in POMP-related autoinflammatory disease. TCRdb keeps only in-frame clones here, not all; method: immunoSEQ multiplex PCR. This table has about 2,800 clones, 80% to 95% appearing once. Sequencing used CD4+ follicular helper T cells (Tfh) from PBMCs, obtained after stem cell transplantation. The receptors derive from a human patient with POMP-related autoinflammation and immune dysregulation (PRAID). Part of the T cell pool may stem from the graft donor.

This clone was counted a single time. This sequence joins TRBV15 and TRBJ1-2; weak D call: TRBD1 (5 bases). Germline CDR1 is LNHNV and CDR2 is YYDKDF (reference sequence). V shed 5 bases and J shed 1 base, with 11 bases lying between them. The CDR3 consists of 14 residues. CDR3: CATSRDRNNYGYTF. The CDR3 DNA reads TGTGCCACCAGCCGGGACCGCAATAACTATGGCTACACCTTC.

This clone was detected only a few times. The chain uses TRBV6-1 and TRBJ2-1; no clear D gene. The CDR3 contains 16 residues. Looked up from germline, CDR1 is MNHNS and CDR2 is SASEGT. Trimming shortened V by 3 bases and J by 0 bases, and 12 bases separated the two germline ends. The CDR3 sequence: CASSDQWSISYNEQFF. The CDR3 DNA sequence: TGTGCCAGCAGTGATCAGTGGAGCATCTCCTACAATGAGCAGTTCTTC.

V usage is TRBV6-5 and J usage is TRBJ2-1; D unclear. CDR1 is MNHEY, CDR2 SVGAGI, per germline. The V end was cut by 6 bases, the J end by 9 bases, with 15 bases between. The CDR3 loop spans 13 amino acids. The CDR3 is CASSPQIEAEQFF. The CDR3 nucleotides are TGTGCCAGCAGCCCCCAAATAGAGGCTGAGCAGTTCTTC.

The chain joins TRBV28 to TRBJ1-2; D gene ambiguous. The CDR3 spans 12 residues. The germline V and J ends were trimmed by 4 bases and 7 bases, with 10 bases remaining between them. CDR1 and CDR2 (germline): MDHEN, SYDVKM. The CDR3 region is CASSSPRLGYTF. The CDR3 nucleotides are TGTGCCAGCAGTTCTCCGAGGCTTGGCTACACCTTC.

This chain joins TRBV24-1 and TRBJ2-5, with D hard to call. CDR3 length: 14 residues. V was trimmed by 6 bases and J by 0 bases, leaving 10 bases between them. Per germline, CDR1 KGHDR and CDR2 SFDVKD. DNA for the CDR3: TGTGCCACCAGTTACGTGGGGTACCAAGAGACCCAGTACTTC. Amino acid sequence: CATSYVGYQETQYF.

The CDR3 loop is CASSLEARGDRAFF. The DNA of the CDR3 is TGCGCCAGCAGCTTGGAGGCTCGCGGGGACCGGGCTTTCTTT. The V gene is TRBV5-1, the J gene TRBJ1-1, with D maybe TRBD1 (5 bases). This CDR3 has 14 residues. The V gene's germline CDR1 is SGHRS and CDR2 YFSETQ. V lost 0 bases, J lost 11 bases, and 17 bases lay in between.

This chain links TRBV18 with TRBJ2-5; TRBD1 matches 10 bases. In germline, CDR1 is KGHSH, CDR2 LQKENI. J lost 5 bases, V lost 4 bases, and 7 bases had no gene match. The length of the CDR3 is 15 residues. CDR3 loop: CASSRQGARGETQYF. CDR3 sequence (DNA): TGTGCCAGCTCACGACAGGGGGCGCGTGGGGAGACCCAGTACTTC.

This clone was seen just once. The CDR3 sequence is CASRLDAYNEQFF. The DNA for the CDR3 is TGTGCCAGCAGACTAGACGCTTACAATGAGCAGTTCTTC. The genes are TRBV12-3 or TRBV12-4 and TRBJ2-1; possible D gene TRBD2, 5 bases. The ends were cut back, 6 bases at V and 4 bases at J, with 10 bases in the middle. This CDR3 is built from 13 residues.

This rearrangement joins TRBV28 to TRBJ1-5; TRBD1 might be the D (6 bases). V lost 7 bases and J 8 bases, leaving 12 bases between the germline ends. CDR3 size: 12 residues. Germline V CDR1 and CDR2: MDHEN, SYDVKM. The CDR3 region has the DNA TGTGCCAGCATCGCTAGGGGGGAGCCCCAGCATTTT. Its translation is CASIARGEPQHF.

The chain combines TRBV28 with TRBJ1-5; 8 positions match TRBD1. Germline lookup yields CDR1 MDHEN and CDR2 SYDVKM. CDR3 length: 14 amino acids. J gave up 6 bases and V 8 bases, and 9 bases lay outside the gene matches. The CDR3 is CASVPGGNGQPQHF. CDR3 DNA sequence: TGTGCCAGCGTACCAGGGGGCAACGGTCAGCCCCAGCATTTT.

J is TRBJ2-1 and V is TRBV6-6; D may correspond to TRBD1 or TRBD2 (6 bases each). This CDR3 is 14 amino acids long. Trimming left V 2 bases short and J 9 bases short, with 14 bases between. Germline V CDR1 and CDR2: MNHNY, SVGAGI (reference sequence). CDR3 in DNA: TGTGCCAGCAGTTACGTCCGTGGGGGGCGTGAGCAGTTCTTC. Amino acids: CASSYVRGGREQFF.

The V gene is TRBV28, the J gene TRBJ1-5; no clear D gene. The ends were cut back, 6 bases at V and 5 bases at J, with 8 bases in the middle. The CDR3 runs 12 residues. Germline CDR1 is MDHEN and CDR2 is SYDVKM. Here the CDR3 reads CASSQGYQPQHF. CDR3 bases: TGTGCCAGCAGCCAAGGGTATCAGCCCCAGCATTTT.

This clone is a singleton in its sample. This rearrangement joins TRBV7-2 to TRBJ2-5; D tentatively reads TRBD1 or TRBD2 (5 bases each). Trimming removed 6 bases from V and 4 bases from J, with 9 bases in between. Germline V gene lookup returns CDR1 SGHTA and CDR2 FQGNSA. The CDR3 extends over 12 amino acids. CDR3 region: CASSRDLETQYF. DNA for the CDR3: TGTGCCAGCAGTAGGGACCTAGAGACCCAGTACTTC.

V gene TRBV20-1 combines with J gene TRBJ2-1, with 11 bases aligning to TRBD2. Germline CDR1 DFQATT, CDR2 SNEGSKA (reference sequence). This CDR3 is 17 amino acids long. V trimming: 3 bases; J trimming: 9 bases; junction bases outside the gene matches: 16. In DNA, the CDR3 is TGCAGTGCTAGTACTAGCGGGAGCTTGAGGCGCGGGAGTGAGCAGTTCTTC. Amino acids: CSASTSGSLRRGSEQFF.

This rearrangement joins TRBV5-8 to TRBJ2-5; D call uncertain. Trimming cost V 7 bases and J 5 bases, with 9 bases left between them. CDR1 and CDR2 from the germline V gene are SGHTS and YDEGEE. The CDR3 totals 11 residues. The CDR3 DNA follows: TGTGCCAGCCGGAGTGGCGAGACCCAGTACTTC. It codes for CASRSGETQYF.

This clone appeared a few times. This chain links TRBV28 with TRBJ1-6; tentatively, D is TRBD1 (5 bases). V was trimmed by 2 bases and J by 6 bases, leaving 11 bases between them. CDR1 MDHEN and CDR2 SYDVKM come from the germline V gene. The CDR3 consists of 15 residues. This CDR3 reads CASSLMGRGNSPLHF. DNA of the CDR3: TGTGCCAGCAGTTTAATGGGACGGGGTAATTCACCCCTCCACTTT.

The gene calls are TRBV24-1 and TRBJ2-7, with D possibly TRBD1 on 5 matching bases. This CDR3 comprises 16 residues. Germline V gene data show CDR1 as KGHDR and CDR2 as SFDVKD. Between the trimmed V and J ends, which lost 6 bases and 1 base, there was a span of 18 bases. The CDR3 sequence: CATSNQGISLSYEQYV. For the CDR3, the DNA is TGTGCCACCAGTAACCAGGGTATAAGCCTTTCCTACGAGCAGTACGTC.

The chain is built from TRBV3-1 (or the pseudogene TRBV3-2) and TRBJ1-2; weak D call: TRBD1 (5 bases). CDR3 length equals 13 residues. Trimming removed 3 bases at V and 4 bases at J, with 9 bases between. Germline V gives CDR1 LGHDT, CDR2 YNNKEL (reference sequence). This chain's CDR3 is CASSHPTVYGYTF. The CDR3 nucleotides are TGTGCCAGCAGCCACCCGACAGTCTATGGCTACACCTTC.

The CDR3 loop is CASSDSPGVNEQFF. CDR3 nucleotide sequence: TGTGCCAGCAGTGACTCTCCAGGGGTCAATGAGCAGTTCTTC. The rearrangement joins TRBV6-4 to TRBJ2-1, with D possibly matching TRBD1 (6 bases). V gave up 0 bases and J gave up 6 bases, with 9 bases separating them. Germline CDR1 is MRHNA and CDR2 is SNTAGT. The CDR3 extends over 14 amino acids.

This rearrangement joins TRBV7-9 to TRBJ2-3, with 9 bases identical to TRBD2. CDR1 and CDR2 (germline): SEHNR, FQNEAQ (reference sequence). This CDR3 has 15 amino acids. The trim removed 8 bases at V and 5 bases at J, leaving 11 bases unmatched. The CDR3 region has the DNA TGTGCCAGCGGTCAAGCGGGGGGTGATGTAGATACGCAGTATTTT. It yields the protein CASGQAGGDVDTQYF.

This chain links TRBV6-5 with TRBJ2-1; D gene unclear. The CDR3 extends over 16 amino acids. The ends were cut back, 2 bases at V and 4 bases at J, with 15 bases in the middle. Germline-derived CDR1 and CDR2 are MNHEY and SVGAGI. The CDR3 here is CASSYNLESLYNEQFF. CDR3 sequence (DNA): TGTGCCAGCAGTTACAATTTAGAGAGTTTATACAATGAGCAGTTCTTC.

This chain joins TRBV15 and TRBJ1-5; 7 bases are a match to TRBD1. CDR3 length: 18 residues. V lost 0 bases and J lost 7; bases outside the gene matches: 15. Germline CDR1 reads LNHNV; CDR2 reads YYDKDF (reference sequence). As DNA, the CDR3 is TGTGCCACCAGCAGAGATCGAGCGGTTGACAGGGCAGGCCAGCCCCAGCATTTT. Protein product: CATSRDRAVDRAGQPQHF. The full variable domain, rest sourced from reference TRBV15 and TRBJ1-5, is DAMVIQNPRYQVTQFGKPVTLSCSQTLNHNVMYWYQQKSSQAPKLLFHYYDKDFNNEADTPDNFQSRRPNTSFCFLDIRSPGLGDTAMYLCATSRDRAVDRAGQPQHFGDGTRLSIL.

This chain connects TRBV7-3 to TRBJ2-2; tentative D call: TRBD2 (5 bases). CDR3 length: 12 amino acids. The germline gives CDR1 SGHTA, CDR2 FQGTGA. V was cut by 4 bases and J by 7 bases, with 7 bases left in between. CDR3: CASSYGDGELFF. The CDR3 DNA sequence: TGTGCCAGCAGCTACGGGGACGGGGAGCTGTTTTTT.

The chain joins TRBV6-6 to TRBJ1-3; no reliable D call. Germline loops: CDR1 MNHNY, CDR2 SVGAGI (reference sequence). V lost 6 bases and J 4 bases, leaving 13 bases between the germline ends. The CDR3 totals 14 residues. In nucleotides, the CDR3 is TGTGCCAGCAGGCCTCCACGGGAAGGAAACACCATATATTTT. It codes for CASRPPREGNTIYF.

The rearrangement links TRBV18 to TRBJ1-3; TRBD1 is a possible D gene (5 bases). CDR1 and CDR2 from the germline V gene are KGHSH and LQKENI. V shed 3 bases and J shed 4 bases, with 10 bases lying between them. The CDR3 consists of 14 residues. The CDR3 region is CASSPGGDGNTIYF. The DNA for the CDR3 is TGTGCCAGCTCACCCGGAGGGGACGGAAACACCATATATTTT.

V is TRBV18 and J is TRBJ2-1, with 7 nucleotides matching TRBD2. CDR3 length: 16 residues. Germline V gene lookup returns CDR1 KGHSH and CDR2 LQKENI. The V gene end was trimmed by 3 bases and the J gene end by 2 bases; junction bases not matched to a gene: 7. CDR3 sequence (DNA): TGTGCCAGCTCACCCCCTGCTAGCGGTGCCTACAATGAGCAGTTCTTC. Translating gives CASSPPASGAYNEQFF.

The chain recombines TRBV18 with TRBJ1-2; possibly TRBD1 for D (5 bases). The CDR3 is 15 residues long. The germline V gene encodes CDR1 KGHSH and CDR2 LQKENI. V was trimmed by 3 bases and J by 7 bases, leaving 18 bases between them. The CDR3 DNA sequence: TGTGCCAGCTCACCCCCCGAGGGACTTCCGGGTGGCTACACCTTC. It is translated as CASSPPEGLPGGYTF.

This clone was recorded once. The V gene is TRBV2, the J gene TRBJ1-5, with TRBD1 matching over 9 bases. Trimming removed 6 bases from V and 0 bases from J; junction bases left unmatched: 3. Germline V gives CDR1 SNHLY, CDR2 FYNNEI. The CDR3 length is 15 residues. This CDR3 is CASRTGGVSNQPQHF. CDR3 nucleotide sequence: TGTGCCAGCAGAACAGGGGGCGTTAGCAATCAGCCCCAGCATTTT.

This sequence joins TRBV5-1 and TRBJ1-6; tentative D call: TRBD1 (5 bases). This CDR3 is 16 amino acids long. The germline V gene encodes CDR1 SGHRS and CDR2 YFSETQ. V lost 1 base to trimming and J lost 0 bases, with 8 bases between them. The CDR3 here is CASSLQGDSYNSPLHF. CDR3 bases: TGCGCCAGCAGCTTGCAAGGGGACTCCTATAATTCACCCCTCCACTTT.

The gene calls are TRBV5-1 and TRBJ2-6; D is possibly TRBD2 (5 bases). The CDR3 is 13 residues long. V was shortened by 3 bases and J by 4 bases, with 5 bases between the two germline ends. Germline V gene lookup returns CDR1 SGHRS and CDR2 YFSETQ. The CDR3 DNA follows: TGCGCCAGCAGCTGGGAGGGGGCCAACGTCCTGACTTTC. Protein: CASSWEGANVLTF.